These 12 T cell receptor beta chains share one sample of origin, sequenced in a study of T cells in lung cancer brain metastases. Generated by immunoSEQ multiplex PCR, the TCRdb table keeps only in-frame clones and is missing some. In the table there are approximately 6,600 clones, roughly 89% of which are singletons. The sequencing sample was made of tumor tissue from the primary lung tumor. The receptors were sampled from a man in his fifties or sixties with non-small cell lung cancer.

This clone showed up just once. V is TRBV30 and J is TRBJ1-6; 9 positions match TRBD1. Germline assignment: CDR1 GTSNPN and CDR2 SVGIG (reference sequence). The CDR3 length is 13 residues. The V and J ends lost 3 bases and 7 bases, in that order; junction bases with no gene match: 1. CDR3 loop: CAWSDRGNSPLHF. The CDR3 DNA reads TGTGCCTGGAGCGACAGGGGGAATTCACCCCTCCACTTT.

The chain combines TRBV30 with TRBJ1-2; D unclear. With 4 bases removed from V and 8 bases from J, the gap between germline ends came to 14 bases. Germline loops: CDR1 GTSNPN, CDR2 SVGIG (reference sequence). The CDR3 is made up of 12 amino acids. CDR3 loop: CAWTGGLFGYTF. In DNA form, the CDR3 reads TGTGCCTGGACGGGAGGGTTGTTCGGCTACACCTTC. Combining the CDR3 with reference TRBV30 and TRBJ1-2 gives the whole variable domain SQTIHQWPATLVQPVGSPLSLECTVEGTSNPNLYWYRQAAGRGLQLLFYSVGIGQISSEVPQNLSASRPQDRQFILSSKKLLLSDSGFYLCAWTGGLFGYTFGSGTRLTVV.

Turning to this clone: The junction and the germline gene differ at one end; a read error may be behind it. The chain carries TRBV6-6 and TRBJ1-1, with 10 bases that match TRBD1. CDR1 and CDR2 (germline): MNHNY, SVGAGI (reference sequence). The CDR3 length is 13 residues. The CDR3 DNA reads as TGTGCCAGTAGTTACTCGACAGGGGGCGAAGCTTTCTTT. Protein sequence: CASSYSTGGEAFF.

V is TRBV19 and J is TRBJ2-7; 9 nucleotides match TRBD1. Germline V CDR1 and CDR2: LNHDA, SQIVND (reference sequence). The CDR3 has 15 residues. J was trimmed by 6 bases and V by 8 bases; bases with no gene match: 14. CDR3 DNA sequence: TGTGCCAGTGGCCGGACAGGGGCGATTCTCAGCGAGCAGTACTTC. Amino acids: CASGRTGAILSEQYF.

Note on this clone: At one boundary the junction diverges from the germline segment, which might be a read error. The chain carries TRBV7-9 and TRBJ1-6; no clear D. This CDR3 region has 13 residues. CDR1 and CDR2 (germline): SEHNR, FQNEAQ (reference sequence). The CDR3 is CVSSPGFNSPLHF. The DNA of the CDR3 is TGTGTCAGCAGCCCGGGTTTTAATTCACCCCTCCACTTT.

Notes on this clone: Its ends do not fully match the called genes, so a read error is possible. Other nucleotide sequences in the sample specify the same CDR3. This sequence joins TRBV2 and TRBJ2-7; TRBD1 matches at 9 bases. Germline CDR1 reads SNHLY; CDR2 reads FYNNEI. This CDR3 is built from 15 residues. The CDR3 is CASSEGPGQGYEQYF. The CDR3, as DNA: TGTGCCAGTAGTGAAGGACCGGGACAGGGCTACGAGCAGTACTTC. Full variable domain (missing parts from reference TRBV2 and TRBJ2-7): EPEVTQTPSHQVTQMGQEVILRCVPISNHLYFYWYRQILGQKVEFLVSFYNNEISEKSEIFDDQFSVERPDGSNFTLKIRSTKLEDSAMYFCASSEGPGQGYEQYFGPGTRLTVT.

The chain uses TRBV4-1 and TRBJ2-1; 7 bases fit TRBD1. This CDR3 has 16 residues. Germline-derived CDR1 and CDR2 are MGHRA and YSYEKL. The V and J ends lost 4 bases and 1 base, in that order; junction bases with no gene match: 7. CDR3 DNA sequence: TGCGCCAGCAGCCGAGATCGGGACAGTTCCTACAATGAGCAGTTCTTC. Amino acid sequence: CASSRDRDSSYNEQFF.

The rearrangement links TRBV6-6 to TRBJ2-1, with D perhaps matching TRBD2 (6 bases). Germline V lookup: CDR1 MNHNY, CDR2 SVGAGI (reference sequence). Trimming cost V 11 bases and J 5 bases, with 16 bases left between them. The CDR3 is made up of 13 amino acids. Here the CDR3 reads CAALREENNEQFF. The CDR3 region has the DNA TGTGCCGCCCTCAGGGAGGAAAACAATGAGCAGTTCTTC.

This chain connects TRBV10-3 to TRBJ1-1; 7 nucleotides match TRBD1. The CDR3 contains 12 residues. V lost 10 bases, J lost 3 bases, and 5 bases stayed unmatched. In germline, CDR1 is ENHRY, CDR2 SYGVKD. CDR3 coding DNA: TGTGCCACCGATACAGGGGACACTGAAGCTTTCTTT. As protein: CATDTGDTEAFF.

The CDR3 coding sequence is TGTGCCAGCAGCCCAGGGACAGGGTCTATGAACACTGAAGCTTTCTTT. Protein sequence: CASSPGTGSMNTEAFF. The V call is TRBV5-6, the J call TRBJ1-1; 9 bases map to TRBD1. The CDR3 covers 16 residues. After removal of 4 bases from V and 0 bases from J, the junction contained 7 bases not matched to a gene. CDR1 SGHDT and CDR2 YYEEEE come from the germline V gene.

The chain carries TRBV6-4 and TRBJ1-1; D gene ambiguous. Trimming took off 7 bases at V and 5 bases at J, with 11 bases between the two ends. The CDR3 loop spans 12 amino acids. CDR1 MRHNA and CDR2 SNTAGT come from the germline V gene. The CDR3 spells CASTPIRTEAFF. In DNA, the CDR3 is TGTGCCAGCACTCCCATCCGGACTGAAGCTTTCTTT.

This clone was counted between two and nine times. The DNA of the CDR3 is TGTGCCAGCAGTCCCCAGGACAGGGGCTATGGCTACACCTTC. Translating it yields CASSPQDRGYGYTF. V usage is TRBV2 and J usage is TRBJ1-2; 9 positions agree with TRBD1. After removal of 5 bases from V and 4 bases from J, the junction contained 5 bases not matched to a gene. The CDR3 is 14 residues long. Germline assignment: CDR1 SNHLY and CDR2 FYNNEI.